This record covers a single TCR beta chain. Its recognized antigen is unknown. There are no base qualities to consult, and no much larger clone falls within one base. CDR3 length: 15 amino acids, cysteine to phenylalanine. Only the CDR3 region is kept as DNA, spanning 45 bases read in frame from base 1. Germline trimming: 2 bases from V, 5 bases from J; junction bases outside gene matches: 8. The CDR1 and CDR2 encoded by the germline V gene are LGHNA and YNFKEQ. The entry originates in a study of blood T cell repertoires in COVID-19 (dated by TCRdb to the early 2020s). Study-wide context: The collaborator samples originated in the United States, Italy and Spain and spanned the acute and convalescent phases of COVID-19. The sample metadata nearly always contained a de-identified subject ID, COVID-19 status, age in years and sex. A freely available public database, intended as a resource for researchers studying the immune response to SARS-CoV-2, is where the repertoires were released. The samples were drawn from the first 160 participants of the ongoing ImmuneRACE study and from under 1,500 subjects provided by 6 global collaborators. Deeply sampled blood TCRbeta repertoires from subjects exposed to, actively infected with, or recovered from COVID-19 were included in the dataset. HLA class I and class II types, where available, came from metadata supplied by the sample provider rather than from assay-based typing. The material from the prospective study consisted of cDNA or gDNA derived from T cells, B-cell-depleted T cells, or PBMCs. The paper's findings and limits, for the study overall: The amount of clinical and demographic metadata varied by source and participant and was provided uncurated.

TCRbeta CDR3 regions were amplified from genomic DNA using the immunoSEQ Assay, a bias-controlled multiplex PCR. In the source study's methods: The number of nucleated cells in each sample was estimated by amplification of reference gene primers within the assay. Sequence reads were collapsed and filtered to measure the absolute abundance of every unique TCRbeta CDR3 rearrangement. For each sample, productive Simpson clonality was calculated by taking the square root of Simpson's diversity index across productive rearrangements. In its TCRdb copy, this immuneACCESS table keeps in-frame sequences only and misses some clones. Where compared with another copy, unresolved V genes explain less than half of these, and the others have no known cause. V and J calls and clone size are given by that table; D and trimming were obtained from the DNA. This sample has some 93,000 clones in its table, and approximately 86% of those were observed once. Together, the top ten hold 10% of the sample.

The collaborating institutions used their own protocols to collect whole blood in K2EDTA tubes. For TCRbeta analysis, collaborator samples were shipped as frozen whole blood, as isolated PBMCs, or as DNA extracted from either sample type. The sequencing sample was made of peripheral blood. The clonotype comes from a man aged 50-59 years with acute or convalescent COVID-19. The rearrangement joined TRBV4-2 to TRBJ1-2, and 7 junction bases match TRBD1. The CDR3 protein: CASSQPTGLLYGYTF. The nucleotide sequence is given as TGTGCCAGCAGCCAACCGACAGGGCTACTGTATGGCTACACCTTC.